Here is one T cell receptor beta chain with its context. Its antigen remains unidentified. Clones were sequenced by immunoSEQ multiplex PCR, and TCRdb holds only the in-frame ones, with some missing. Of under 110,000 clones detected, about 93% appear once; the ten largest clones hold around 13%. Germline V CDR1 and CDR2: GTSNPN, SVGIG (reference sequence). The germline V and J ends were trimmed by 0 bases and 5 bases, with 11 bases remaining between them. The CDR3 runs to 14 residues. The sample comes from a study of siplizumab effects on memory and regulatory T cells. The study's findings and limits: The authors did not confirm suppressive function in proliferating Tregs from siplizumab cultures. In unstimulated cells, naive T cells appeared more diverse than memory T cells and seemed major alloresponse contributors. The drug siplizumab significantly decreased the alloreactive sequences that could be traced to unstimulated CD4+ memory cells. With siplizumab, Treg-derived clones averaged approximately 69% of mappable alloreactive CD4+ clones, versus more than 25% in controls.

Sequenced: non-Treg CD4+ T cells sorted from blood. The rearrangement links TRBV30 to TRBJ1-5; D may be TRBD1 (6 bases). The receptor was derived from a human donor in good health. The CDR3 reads CAWSVGGVHQPQHF. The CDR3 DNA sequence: TGTGCCTGGAGTGTAGGGGGAGTTCATCAGCCCCAGCATTTT.